The rows below give T cell receptor beta chains drawn from one sample of a study of shared T cell receptors in the human thymus. Using immunoSEQ multiplex PCR, the repertoire was profiled, and TCRdb retains in-frame clones only, with some absent. The data hold hundreds of thousands of clones, with about four fifths observed a single time. The data were also submitted as part of a second study, on human thymus T cells.

The sequencing input was thymocytes. The receptors stem from a boy under three years old with a congenital heart defect. CDR3s include the opening cysteine and the closing phenylalanine or tryptophan. The order of the fields is V gene, clone size, J gene, D gene, CDR3 DNA, CDR3 protein. D genes are given only for firm matches. Clone size is shown for a subset of rows, as once, few, many or a class of expanded clone.

v_gene: TRBV4-3; abundance: once; j_gene: TRBJ2-7; d_gene: TRBD1; CDR3nt: TGCGCCAGCAGCCATCAACCGACAGGGACCTACGAGCAGTACTTC; CDR3aa: CASSHQPTGTYEQYF
v_gene: TRBV5-6; abundance: -; j_gene: TRBJ2-1; d_gene: TRBD2; CDR3nt: TGTGCCAGCAGCTTGAGCGAGCGGGAGGGGTACAATGAGCAGTTCTTC; CDR3aa: CASSLSEREGYNEQFF
v_gene: TRBV5-5; abundance: once; j_gene: TRBJ2-7; d_gene: TRBD1; CDR3nt: TGTGCCAGCAGCTTGGAACAGGGGAGCCACGAGCAGTACTTC; CDR3aa: CASSLEQGSHEQYF
v_gene: TRBV7-2; abundance: once; j_gene: TRBJ1-5; d_gene: -; CDR3nt: TGTGCCAGCAGCTCCCCGGGTCAGCCCCAGCATTTT; CDR3aa: CASSSPGQPQHF
v_gene: TRBV28; abundance: -; j_gene: TRBJ2-3; d_gene: -; CDR3nt: TGTGCCAGCAGTGAGAAGGGGCAGGGAGATACGCAGTATTTT; CDR3aa: CASSEKGQGDTQYF
v_gene: TRBV29-1; abundance: -; j_gene: TRBJ1-4; d_gene: TRBD1; CDR3nt: TGCAGCGTACGCGCAGGGGGCGCGCATGAAAAACTGTTTTTT; CDR3aa: CSVRAGGAHEKLFF
v_gene: TRBV18; abundance: -; j_gene: TRBJ1-1; d_gene: TRBD1; CDR3nt: TGTGCCAGCTCACCTCCCTTTTCTGTTGCGGGACAGGGGGTAGAGAACACTGAAGCTTTCTTT; CDR3aa: CASSPPFSVAGQGVENTEAFF
v_gene: TRBV7-9; abundance: -; j_gene: TRBJ1-2; d_gene: TRBD1; CDR3nt: TGTGCCAGCAGCCCGACAGGGTTGGCATATGGCTACACCTTC; CDR3aa: CASSPTGLAYGYTF
v_gene: TRBV6-5; abundance: -; j_gene: TRBJ2-2; d_gene: -; CDR3nt: TGTGCCAGCAGTTACTTCGGGATGAGCGGGGAGCTGTTTTTT; CDR3aa: CASSYFGMSGELFF
v_gene: TRBV9; abundance: -; j_gene: TRBJ1-2; d_gene: TRBD1; CDR3nt: TGTGCCAGCAGCGAAGGGGACAGAACTTCTAACTATGGCTACACCTTC; CDR3aa: CASSEGDRTSNYGYTF
v_gene: TRBV27; abundance: -; j_gene: TRBJ2-3; d_gene: TRBD2; CDR3nt: TGTGCCAGCAGTTTAAAACTAGCGGGGGCCAGGGGAGGGCAGTATTTT; CDR3aa: CASSLKLAGARGGQYF
v_gene: TRBV15; abundance: -; j_gene: TRBJ2-7; d_gene: TRBD1; CDR3nt: TGTGCCACCTCTTCGACAGGGACCTACGAGCAGTACTTC; CDR3aa: CATSSTGTYEQYF
v_gene: TRBV9; abundance: -; j_gene: TRBJ2-3; d_gene: TRBD2; CDR3nt: TGTGCCAGCAGCCACGGGACTAGCGAACAAAGCACAGATACGCAGTATTTT; CDR3aa: CASSHGTSEQSTDTQYF
v_gene: TRBV5-6; abundance: -; j_gene: TRBJ1-4; d_gene: -; CDR3nt: TGTGCCAGCAGCAGTACAGGGAAGGATGAAAAACTGTTTTTT; CDR3aa: CASSSTGKDEKLFF
v_gene: TRBV7-9; abundance: -; j_gene: TRBJ2-3; d_gene: TRBD2; CDR3nt: TGTGCCAGCAGCCCGAAGCGGGGGTTGGGAGATACGCAGTATTTT; CDR3aa: CASSPKRGLGDTQYF
v_gene: TRBV21-1; abundance: -; j_gene: TRBJ2-2; d_gene: -; CDR3nt: TGTGCCAGCAGCAAACCTCCAGGGGGTGACACCGGGGAGCTGTTTTTT; CDR3aa: CASSKPPGGDTGELFF
v_gene: TRBV15; abundance: -; j_gene: TRBJ2-3; d_gene: TRBD2; CDR3nt: TGTGCCACCAGCCGCCTAGCGGGAGTGGGAGATACGCAGTATTTT; CDR3aa: CATSRLAGVGDTQYF
v_gene: TRBV30; abundance: -; j_gene: TRBJ2-7; d_gene: TRBD1; CDR3nt: TGTGCCTGGAGTGGGAGGACAGGGCACTACGAGCAGTACTTC; CDR3aa: CAWSGRTGHYEQYF
v_gene: TRBV10-1; abundance: -; j_gene: TRBJ2-2; d_gene: TRBD2; CDR3nt: TGCGCCAGCAGTGGGAGACTAGCGGGGCTCACCGGGGAGCTGTTTTTT; CDR3aa: CASSGRLAGLTGELFF
v_gene: TRBV4-2; abundance: -; j_gene: TRBJ2-2; d_gene: TRBD2; CDR3nt: TGTGCCAGCAGCCAAGAAAGAATAGCGGGAGTTACCGGGGAGCTGTTTTTT; CDR3aa: CASSQERIAGVTGELFF
v_gene: TRBV5-1; abundance: -; j_gene: TRBJ2-3; d_gene: TRBD1; CDR3nt: TGCGCCAGCAGCCCCCGGACAGGCCCTGACACTGATACGCAGTATTTT; CDR3aa: CASSPRTGPDTDTQYF
v_gene: TRBV27; abundance: -; j_gene: TRBJ1-4; d_gene: TRBD1; CDR3nt: TGTGCCAGCAGTCGTTACGGGACAGGGGGAGAAAAACTGTTTTTT; CDR3aa: CASSRYGTGGEKLFF